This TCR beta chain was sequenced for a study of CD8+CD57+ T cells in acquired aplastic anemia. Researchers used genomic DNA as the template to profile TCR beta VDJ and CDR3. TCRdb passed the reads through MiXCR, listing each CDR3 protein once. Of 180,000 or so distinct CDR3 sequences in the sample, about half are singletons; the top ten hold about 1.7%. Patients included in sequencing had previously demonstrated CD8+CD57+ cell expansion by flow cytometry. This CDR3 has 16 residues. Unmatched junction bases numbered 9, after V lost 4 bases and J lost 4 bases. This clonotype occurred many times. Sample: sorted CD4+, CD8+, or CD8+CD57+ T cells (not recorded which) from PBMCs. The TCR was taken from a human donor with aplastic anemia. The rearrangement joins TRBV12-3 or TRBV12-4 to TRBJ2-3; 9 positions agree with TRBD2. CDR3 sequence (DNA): TGTGCCAGCAGTTCTCGGACTAGCGTCATTTCAGATACGCAGTATTTT. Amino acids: CASSSRTSVISDTQYF.